This entry lists 21 T cell receptor beta chains sequenced from one sample in a study of regulatory T cells in long-lasting Graves disease. Both iRepertoire HTBI primers and Arm-PCR of CDR3 regions were used to build the TCR beta libraries. MiXCR was run by TCRdb on the multiplex PCR reads, yielding one entry per CDR3 protein. The sample includes about 660,000 distinct CDR3 sequences, around 32% of them seen just once. As for time point: persistent/refractory GD, antithyroid drugs over 5 years with positive TRAb. Researchers made the TCR library from RNA that was extracted from PBMCs. Source: peripheral blood mononuclear cells (PBMCs), taken when the disease was refractory, from a patient treated with antithyroid drugs. All receptors derive from a female donor with Graves disease.

The J gene is TRBJ1-1, the V gene TRBV6-5; D remains ambiguous. Trimming pared 2 bases from V and 5 bases from J, leaving 18 bases between. This CDR3 has 16 amino acids. CDR1 is MNHEY and CDR2 is SVGAGI in the germline V gene. The CDR3 is CASSYGGTLLFTEAFF. CDR3 bases: TGTGCCAGCAGTTACGGCGGCACGCTACTCTTTACTGAAGCTTTCTTT.

This clonotype was counted a few times. The rearrangement joins TRBV29-1 to TRBJ2-7; TRBD2 matches 10 bases. From germline, CDR1 is SQVTM and CDR2 ANQGSEA. There are 14 residues in the CDR3. The V segment lost 4 bases and the J segment 6 bases; nucleotides outside the gene matches: 9. The CDR3 protein is CSVGEGLAGVEQYF. The CDR3 DNA follows: TGCAGCGTTGGAGAGGGCCTAGCGGGAGTCGAGCAGTACTTC.

This clonotype appeared a few times. The V gene is TRBV29-1, the J gene TRBJ2-1, with 7 bases lining up with TRBD2. This CDR3 has 15 residues. Per the germline V gene, CDR1 is SQVTM and CDR2 is ANQGSEA. V was clipped by 5 bases and J by 0 bases; unmatched bases: 7. The CDR3 coding sequence is TGCAGCGTTCCCTCGAGCGGGACCTCCTACAATGAGCAGTTCTTC. Encoded protein: CSVPSSGTSYNEQFF.

This clonotype was seen a single time. The chain carries TRBV12-3 or TRBV12-4 and TRBJ2-1; TRBD2 matches at 7 bases. The CDR3 runs to 14 residues. The V gene end was trimmed by 8 bases and the J gene end by 6 bases; junction bases not matched to a gene: 10. In DNA form, the CDR3 reads TGTGCCAGCTCATCCTCGGGGGGACCCAATGAGCAGTTCTTC. Its translation is CASSSSGGPNEQFF.

This clonotype was seen more than once but under ten times. Its ends do not fully match the called genes, so a read error is possible. The chain joins TRBV6-1 to TRBJ2-7, with D unclear. Germline-derived CDR1 and CDR2 are MNHNS and SASEGT. This CDR3 region has 11 residues. The CDR3 region is CASIEDYEQYF. CDR3 bases: TGTGCCAGCATTGAAGACTACGAGCAGTACTTC.

The chain links TRBV6-1 to TRBJ1-5; the D gene is possibly TRBD1 (6 bases). The CDR3 extends over 15 amino acids. V shed 6 bases and J shed 4 bases, with 16 bases lying between them. Germline V lookup: CDR1 MNHNS, CDR2 SASEGT. The CDR3: CASRGTRTGNQPQHF. In nucleotides, the CDR3 is TGTGCCAGCAGAGGAACCAGAACAGGGAATCAGCCCCAGCATTTT.

This clonotype appeared many times. J is TRBJ2-2 and V is TRBV28; no definite D call. The V and J ends lost 5 bases and 4 bases respectively, with 5 bases between them. CDR1 MDHEN and CDR2 SYDVKM come from the germline V gene. This CDR3 spans 12 amino acids. The CDR3 protein is CASSPTTGELFF. The CDR3, as DNA: TGTGCCAGCAGTCCCACCACCGGGGAGCTGTTTTTT.

This clonotype occurred a few times. The rearrangement uses TRBV7-9 and TRBJ2-7; 10 nucleotides align to TRBD2. Trimming cost V 5 bases and J 2 bases; bases outside gene matches: 9. The CDR3 has 16 residues. Germline CDR1 and CDR2: SEHNR and FQNEAQ (reference sequence). The CDR3 loop is CASSQIAGGLTYEQYF. The CDR3 DNA reads TGTGCCAGCAGCCAAATAGCGGGAGGCTTAACCTACGAGCAGTACTTC.

The V gene is TRBV6-7, the J gene TRBJ1-2; D is undetermined. TRBV6-7 is an open reading frame, and its role is uncertain. The CDR3 totals 15 residues. V was clipped by 2 bases and J by 4 bases, with 14 bases between them. In DNA, the CDR3 is TGTGCCAGCAGTTACCCTTGGAGGGAGTTCTATGGCTACACCTTC. It is translated as CASSYPWREFYGYTF.

This clonotype was counted a few times. The chain combines TRBV7-6 with TRBJ1-2, with 8 bases lining up with TRBD1. The CDR3 extends over 19 amino acids. V was clipped by 6 bases and J by 1 base; unmatched bases: 19. Germline-derived CDR1 and CDR2 are SGHVS and FNYEAQ. CDR3 DNA sequence: TGTGCCAGCAGTCATAACCCGGACAGGGCACAGATTGGTAACTATGGCTACACCTTC. Protein: CASSHNPDRAQIGNYGYTF.

This chain uses TRBV11-2 with TRBJ2-4; 12 nucleotides line up with TRBD2. The CDR3 spans 16 residues. The germline V gene has CDR1 SGHAT and CDR2 FQNNGV. J lost 3 bases, V lost 3 bases, and 3 bases had no gene match. The CDR3 coding sequence is TGTGCCAGCAGCTTTGAACTAGCGGGAGGCAAAAACATTCAGTACTTC. Its protein product is CASSFELAGGKNIQYF.

The chain carries TRBV7-3 and TRBJ1-5, with no clear D. CDR3 length: 13 residues. Germline V CDR1 and CDR2: SGHTA, FQGTGA. V dropped 5 bases and J dropped 9 bases, with 14 bases sitting between them. CDR3 in amino acids: CASSANSLGPQHF. In DNA form, the CDR3 reads TGTGCCAGCAGCGCAAATTCCCTCGGGCCCCAGCATTTT.

At least ten counts were recorded for this clonotype. The rearrangement joins TRBV20-1 to TRBJ2-5, with 8 bases matching TRBD2. The V gene's germline CDR1 is DFQATT and CDR2 SNEGSKA (reference sequence). The ends lost 5 bases at V and 5 bases at J; junction bases unmatched: 10. CDR3 length: 14 residues. The CDR3 DNA follows: TGCAGTGCTGAGGCCCAGCGGGAGCGTGAGACCCAGTACTTC. It specifies CSAEAQRERETQYF.

The chain employs TRBV2 and TRBJ2-7, with 10 nucleotides matching TRBD2. The CDR3 has 14 amino acids. With 7 bases clipped from V and 6 bases from J, the junction kept 9 bases outside the gene matches. CDR1 is SNHLY and CDR2 is FYNNEI in the germline V gene. As DNA, the CDR3 is TGTGCCAGCATCCACGGGACTAGCGTATCCGAGCAGTACTTC. Its protein product is CASIHGTSVSEQYF.

As for this clonotype: One end of the junction does not line up with germline, which may come from a read error. This CDR3 is CASSRRPGGAEALF. CDR3 coding DNA: TGTGCCAGCAGCCGGCGTCCGGGGGGCGCTGAAGCTCTCTTT. This chain joins TRBV7-2 and TRBJ1-1; a weak D match, TRBD1 (6 bases). Germline V gene sequence: CDR1 SGHTA, CDR2 FQGNSA. The CDR3 covers 14 residues.

The genes are TRBV6-1 and TRBJ1-1, with a weak D call TRBD1 (5 bases). The CDR3 contains 16 residues. Trimming removed 2 bases at V and 2 bases at J, with 15 bases between. CDR1 and CDR2 (germline): MNHNS, SASEGT. The CDR3 reads CASSERRQGGNTEAFF. Written as DNA, the CDR3 is TGTGCCAGCAGTGAACGTCGGCAGGGAGGTAACACTGAAGCTTTCTTT.

Turning to this clonotype: The junction differs from germline at one of its ends, possibly a read error. V gene TRBV5-1 combines with J gene TRBJ2-5; D remains unclear. CDR1 is SGHRS and CDR2 is YFSETQ in the germline V gene. This CDR3 has 16 residues. This CDR3 is CASSPGPYSYQETQYF. CDR3 sequence (DNA): TGTGCCAGCAGCCCCGGACCCTACTCGTACCAAGAGACCCAGTACTTC.

V gene TRBV9 combines with J gene TRBJ2-5; D possibly corresponds to TRBD2 (6 bases). V was clipped by 1 base and J by 2 bases, with 15 bases between them. The germline CDR1 and CDR2 sequences are SGDLS and YYNGEE. The CDR3 has 16 residues. CDR3 protein: CASSVSPIAVQETQYF. For the CDR3, the DNA is TGTGCCAGCAGCGTATCCCCAATAGCGGTACAAGAGACCCAGTACTTC.

This clonotype was counted only a few times. V is TRBV6-9 and J is TRBJ1-6; 7 nucleotides align to TRBD1. This CDR3 has 17 residues. Germline CDR1 MNHGY, CDR2 SVAAGI. With V trimmed by 3 bases and J by 11 bases, 16 bases remained unmatched. CDR3 sequence reads: CASSYARTGSKLPPLHF. The CDR3 DNA reads as TGTGCCAGCAGTTACGCTCGGACAGGTTCCAAGCTTCCACCCCTCCACTTT.

The chain employs TRBV28 and TRBJ1-6, with unresolved D. The V gene's germline CDR1 is MDHEN and CDR2 SYDVKM. The length of the CDR3 is 13 residues. Trimming removed 7 bases from V and 10 bases from J, with 14 bases in between. In DNA, the CDR3 is TGTGCCAGCATCACACCCGGGGAATCACCCCTCCACTTT. Amino acid sequence: CASITPGESPLHF.

The J gene is TRBJ1-5, the V gene TRBV10-2; 9 positions match TRBD1. The CDR3 sequence is 14 residues long. Trimming cost V 7 bases and J 7 bases; bases outside gene matches: 8. Germline V gene lookup returns CDR1 WSHSY and CDR2 SAAADI. The CDR3 protein is CASTSRTGEQPQHF. CDR3 bases: TGCGCCAGCACTAGTCGGACAGGGGAACAGCCCCAGCATTTT.